The 25 T cell receptor beta chains below all came from one sample that was sequenced in a study of T cells expressing NK-cell markers. TCRdb re-called the 5' RACE reads and gives one entry per CDR3 protein, without DNA. Its table lists 500,000 to 600,000 distinct CDR3 sequences. The specimen sequenced was blood T cells: a sorted CD56 or NKG2C T cell subset, CD4+ or CD8+ T cells, or bulk PBMC T cells (not recorded which). Source of these receptors: a young man in good health.

V usage is TRBV20-1 and J usage is TRBJ2-7; TCRdb reports TRBD2, a call that lacks DNA to check it against. Germline V gene lookup returns CDR1 DFQATT and CDR2 SNEGSKA (reference sequence). The CDR3 has 18 amino acids. CDR3 loop: CSFRPIPGLAGGPAEQYF.

The rearrangement uses TRBV5-1 and TRBJ1-1; TCRdb lists TRBD1, though no DNA is available to test this call. The germline V gene encodes CDR1 SGHRS and CDR2 YFSETQ. The CDR3 sequence is 15 residues long. The CDR3 sequence: CASSLLGQGGPEAFF.

The rearrangement uses TRBV20-1 and TRBJ2-1; TCRdb names TRBD1, which stays unverified in the absence of DNA. CDR1 and CDR2 (germline): DFQATT, SNEGSKA (reference sequence). The CDR3 has 14 amino acids. Here the CDR3 reads CSAPRRQGHNEQFF.

The chain is built from TRBV7-9 and TRBJ2-1; lacking DNA, the TRBD2 call made by TCRdb goes unchecked. The CDR3 covers 16 residues. Germline values: CDR1 SEHNR, CDR2 FQNEAQ (reference sequence). The CDR3 reads CASSPAGTSGTGEQFF.

The rearrangement links TRBV7-3 to TRBJ2-2; with no DNA, the TCRdb D assignment of TRBD1 cannot be verified. Germline CDR1 reads SGHTA; CDR2 reads FQGTGA. The CDR3 extends over 14 amino acids. CDR3 sequence reads: CASSSRGRTGELFF.

The rearrangement uses TRBV7-9 and TRBJ2-3. Germline CDR1 reads SEHNR; CDR2 reads FQNEAQ (reference sequence). The CDR3 covers 15 residues. CDR3 in amino acids: CASSSRLEATDTQYF.

The rearrangement uses TRBV12-3 or TRBV12-4 and TRBJ2-1; absent DNA, TCRdb's TRBD1 call cannot be checked. The CDR3 covers 13 residues. The CDR3: CASSSPGGGEQFF.

The chain uses TRBV7-6 and TRBJ2-5; TCRdb lists TRBD1, though no DNA is available to test this call. From germline, CDR1 is SGHVS and CDR2 FNYEAQ. This CDR3 comprises 18 residues. CDR3: CASSLAAEDTTTLGTQYF.

The V and J genes are TRBV15 and TRBJ2-2. The CDR3 has 13 amino acids. CDR1 and CDR2 (germline): LNHNV, YYDKDF (reference sequence). The chain's CDR3 is CATSFRVAGELFF.

V and J are TRBV9 and TRBJ2-5; without DNA, the TCRdb call of TRBD1 cannot be checked. Per the germline V gene, CDR1 is SGDLS and CDR2 is YYNGEE. This CDR3 is 16 amino acids long. CDR3 loop: CASSVAHLGQQETQYF.

V and J are TRBV7-8 and TRBJ1-2. The CDR3 extends over 16 amino acids. Per germline, CDR1 SGHVS and CDR2 FQNEAQ. CDR3 in amino acids: CASSFGREDRNYGYTF.

The rearrangement uses TRBV12-3 or TRBV12-4 and TRBJ2-2; TCRdb indicates TRBD1, and absent DNA this call remains unverified. The CDR3 consists of 15 residues. This CDR3 reads CASRLTGLGTGELFF.

The chain is built from TRBV29-1 and TRBJ2-2; absent DNA, TCRdb's TRBD1 call cannot be checked. There are 14 residues in the CDR3. CDR1 is SQVTM and CDR2 is ANQGSEA in the germline V gene. The CDR3 loop reads CSAMPGGGTGELFF.

V is TRBV7-9 and J is TRBJ2-6; checking the TCRdb D call of TRBD2 is not possible without DNA. Germline CDR1 is SEHNR and CDR2 is FQNEAQ (reference sequence). The CDR3 spans 15 residues. The chain's CDR3 is CASSFGGIEANVLTF.

The chain employs TRBV24-1 and TRBJ1-2. The CDR3 contains 14 residues. Looked up from germline, CDR1 is KGHDR and CDR2 is SFDVKD. CDR3 loop: CATSDFAGGYGYTF.

This chain uses TRBV29-1 with TRBJ2-3; the TRBD1 assignment by TCRdb is unverifiable without DNA. Germline-derived CDR1 and CDR2 are SQVTM and ANQGSEA. The CDR3 is 15 residues long. CDR3 amino acids: CSVEDGRGSRDTQYF.

This chain uses TRBV7-2 with TRBJ2-1; no DNA is available, so the TRBD2 call from TCRdb remains unchecked. CDR1 is SGHTA and CDR2 is FQGNSA in the germline V gene. The CDR3 spans 16 residues. The CDR3 loop is CASSLNGTPLRKEQFF.

The chain uses TRBV6-1 and TRBJ1-2. The germline V gene has CDR1 MNHNS and CDR2 SASEGT. The CDR3 is 11 residues long. The CDR3 reads CASILGYGYTF.

This CDR3 is CSVALRGGPEAFF. J is TRBJ1-1 and V is TRBV29-1; the D call from TCRdb, TRBD1, cannot be confirmed without DNA. There are 13 residues in the CDR3. Germline loops: CDR1 SQVTM, CDR2 ANQGSEA.

This sequence joins TRBV15 and TRBJ2-5. This CDR3 has 14 amino acids. CDR1 LNHNV and CDR2 YYDKDF come from the germline V gene (reference sequence). This CDR3 is CATSRDLFGETQYF.

V is TRBV20-1 and J is TRBJ2-3; the D call from TCRdb, TRBD1, cannot be confirmed without DNA. CDR3 length equals 15 residues. Germline V gene lookup returns CDR1 DFQATT and CDR2 SNEGSKA (reference sequence). CDR3 sequence: CSASRGQARTDTQYF.

This chain joins TRBV20-1 and TRBJ2-3. This CDR3 contains 14 residues. Germline V CDR1 and CDR2: DFQATT, SNEGSKA (reference sequence). The CDR3 loop is CSAFGRWRTDTQYF.

V is TRBV12-3 or TRBV12-4 and J is TRBJ1-3; TCRdb's D call, TRBD1, is unchecked because there is no DNA. The CDR3 has 11 amino acids. This CDR3 is CASSRPDSVYF.

The chain uses TRBV4-3 and TRBJ2-2; as DNA is missing, the TRBD1 call by TCRdb cannot be tested. This CDR3 spans 17 amino acids. Germline lookup yields CDR1 LGHNA and CDR2 YSLEER. Here the CDR3 reads CASSQAPGQGDTGELFF.

V is TRBV7-7 and J is TRBJ2-5. Germline-derived CDR1 and CDR2 are SSHAT and FNYEAQ (reference sequence). The CDR3 length is 15 residues. The CDR3 sequence: CASSIGSSYGETQYF.